One T cell receptor beta chain is described in this entry. What antigen it recognizes has not been identified. Base qualities were left out, and no much larger clone turns up one base away. These data are taken from a study of blood T cell repertoires in COVID-19 (dated by TCRdb to about 2020). Describing the broader study: The collaborator samples originated in the United States, Italy and Spain and spanned the acute and convalescent phases of COVID-19. The sample metadata nearly always contained a de-identified subject ID, COVID-19 status, age in years and sex. The samples were drawn from the first 160 participants of the ongoing ImmuneRACE study and from 1,254 subjects provided by 6 global collaborators. The repertoires were released in a freely available public database meant as a resource for research on the immune response to SARS-CoV-2. The dataset comprised deeply sampled blood TCRbeta repertoires from subjects exposed to, actively infected with, or recovered from COVID-19. HLA class I and class II types, where available, came from metadata supplied by the sample provider rather than from assay-based typing. The material from the prospective study consisted of cDNA or gDNA derived from T cells, B-cell-depleted T cells, or PBMCs. General study outcomes and caveats: How much clinical and demographic metadata was included differed by source and by participant, and the metadata was provided uncurated.

The immunoSEQ Assay, a bias-controlled multiplex PCR, was used to amplify TCRbeta CDR3 regions from genomic DNA. Per the source publication's procedure: The number of nucleated cells in each sample was estimated from the amplification of reference gene primers within the assay. To quantify the absolute abundance of each unique TCRbeta CDR3 rearrangement, sequence reads were collapsed and filtered. For each sample, productive Simpson clonality was calculated by taking the square root of Simpson's diversity index across productive rearrangements. Imported from immuneACCESS, the table was reduced by TCRdb to in-frame sequences with V and J called. These copies leave out some clones; in studies compared against another copy, an unresolved V gene accounts for under half, and the cause of the remainder is not known. V and J calls and clone size are copied from that table; D and trimming were computed from the DNA. The sample contains about 75,000 clones, around 74% of them found a single time. Together, the top ten hold around 2.6% of the sample.

Collaborating institutions collected whole blood in K2EDTA tubes following their own protocols. Collaborator samples were shipped for TCRbeta analysis as frozen whole blood, isolated PBMCs, or DNA extracted from either sample type. V was cut back by 6 bases and J by 5 bases, leaving a gap of 10 bases between them. CDR3 length: 12 amino acids, cysteine to phenylalanine. Only the CDR3 DNA is retained, 36 bases long and in frame from the first base. CDR1 and CDR2, per the germline V gene, are MNHEY and SVGAGI. Sequenced material: peripheral blood. This receptor was taken from a human donor with acute or convalescent COVID-19. The donor label of this sample is uncertain. The sequence joins TRBV6-5 to TRBJ1-1; the D gene identity is not certain. For the CDR3, the sequence is CASRNRGTEAFF. The nucleotide sequence is given as TGTGCCAGCAGGAACCGGGGTACTGAAGCTTTCTTT.